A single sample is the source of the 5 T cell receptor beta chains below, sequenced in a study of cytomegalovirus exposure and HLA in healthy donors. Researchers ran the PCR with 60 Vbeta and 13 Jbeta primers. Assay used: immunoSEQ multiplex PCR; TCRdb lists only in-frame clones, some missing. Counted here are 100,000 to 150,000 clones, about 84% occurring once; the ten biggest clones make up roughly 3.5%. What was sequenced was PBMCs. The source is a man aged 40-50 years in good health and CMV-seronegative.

The CDR3 region has the DNA TGTGCCAGCAGCCGGAACTACGGGGAGACCCAGTACTTC. Translation: CASSRNYGETQYF. J is TRBJ2-5 and V is TRBV7-6; D is ambiguous. Trimming left V 5 bases short and J 5 bases short, with 12 bases between. The CDR3 contains 13 residues. Germline V lookup: CDR1 SGHVS, CDR2 FNYEAQ.

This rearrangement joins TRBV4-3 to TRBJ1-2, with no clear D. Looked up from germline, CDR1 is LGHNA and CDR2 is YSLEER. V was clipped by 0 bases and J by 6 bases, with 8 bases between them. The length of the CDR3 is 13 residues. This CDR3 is CASSQEPGNGYTF. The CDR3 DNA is TGCGCCAGCAGCCAAGAGCCGGGGAATGGCTACACCTTC.

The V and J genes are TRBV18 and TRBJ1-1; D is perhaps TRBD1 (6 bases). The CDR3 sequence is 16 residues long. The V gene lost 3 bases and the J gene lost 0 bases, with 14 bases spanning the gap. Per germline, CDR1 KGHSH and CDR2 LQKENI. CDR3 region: CASSPLRTEMNTEAFF. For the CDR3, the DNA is TGTGCCAGCTCACCCCTTAGGACAGAAATGAACACTGAAGCTTTCTTT.

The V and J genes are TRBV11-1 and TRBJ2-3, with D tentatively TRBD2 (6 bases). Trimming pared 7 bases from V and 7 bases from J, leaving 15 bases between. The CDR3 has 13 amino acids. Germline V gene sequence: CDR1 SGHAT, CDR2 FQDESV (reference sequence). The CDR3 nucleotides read TGTGCCAGCAACAATATGGAGGGTAATACGCAGTATTTT. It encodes CASNNMEGNTQYF.

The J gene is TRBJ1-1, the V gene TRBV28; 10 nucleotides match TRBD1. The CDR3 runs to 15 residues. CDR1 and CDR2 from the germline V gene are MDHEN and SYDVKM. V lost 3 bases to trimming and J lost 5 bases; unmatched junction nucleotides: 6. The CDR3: CASSLGDRGNTEAFF. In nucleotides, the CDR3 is TGTGCCAGCAGTTTGGGGGACAGGGGAAATACTGAAGCTTTCTTT.